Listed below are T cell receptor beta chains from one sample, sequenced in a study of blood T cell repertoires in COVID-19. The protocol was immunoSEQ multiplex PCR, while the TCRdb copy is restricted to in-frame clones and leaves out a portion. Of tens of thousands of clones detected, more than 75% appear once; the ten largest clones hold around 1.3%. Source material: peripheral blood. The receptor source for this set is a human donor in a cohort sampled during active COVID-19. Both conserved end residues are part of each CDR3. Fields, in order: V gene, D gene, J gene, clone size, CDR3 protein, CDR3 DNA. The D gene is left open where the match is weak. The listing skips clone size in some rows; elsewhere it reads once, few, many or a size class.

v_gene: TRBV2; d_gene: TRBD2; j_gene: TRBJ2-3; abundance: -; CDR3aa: CASRGTSPTDTQYF; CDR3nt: TGTGCCAGCAGGGGGACTAGCCCCACAGATACGCAGTATTTT
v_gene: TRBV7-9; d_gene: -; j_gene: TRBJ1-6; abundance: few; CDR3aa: CASSLAGEMWSPLHF; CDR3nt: TGTGCCAGCAGCTTAGCAGGGGAAATGTGGTCACCCCTCCACTTT
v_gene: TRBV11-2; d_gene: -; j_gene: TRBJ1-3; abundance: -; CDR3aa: CASSFAGPTLGNTIYF; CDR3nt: TGTGCCAGCAGCTTTGCGGGACCGACACTGGGAAACACCATATATTTT
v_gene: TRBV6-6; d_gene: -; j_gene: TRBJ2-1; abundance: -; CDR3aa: CASSYSRNEQFF; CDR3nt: TGTGCCAGCAGTTACTCGAGGAATGAGCAGTTCTTC
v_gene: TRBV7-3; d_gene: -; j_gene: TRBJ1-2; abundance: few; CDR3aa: CASSLTGRGASNYGYTF; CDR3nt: TGTGCCAGCAGCTTAACGGGCAGGGGTGCCTCTAACTATGGCTACACCTTC
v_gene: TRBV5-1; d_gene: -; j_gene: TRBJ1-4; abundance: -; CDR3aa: CASSLESREKLFF; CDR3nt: TGCGCCAGCAGCTTGGAATCGCGGGAAAAACTGTTTTTT
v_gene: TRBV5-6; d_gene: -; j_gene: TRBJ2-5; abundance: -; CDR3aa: CASSHGVRTQETQYF; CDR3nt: TGTGCCAGCAGCCACGGGGTGCGGACCCAAGAGACCCAGTACTTC
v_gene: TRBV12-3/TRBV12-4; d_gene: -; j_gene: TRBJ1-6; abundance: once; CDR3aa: CASTQNSPLHF; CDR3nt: TGTGCCAGCACCCAGAACTCACCCCTCCACTTT
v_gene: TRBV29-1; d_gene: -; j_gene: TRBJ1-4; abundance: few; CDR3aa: CSVVGGDFNEKLFF; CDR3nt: TGCAGCGTTGTTGGCGGGGACTTTAATGAAAAACTGTTTTTT
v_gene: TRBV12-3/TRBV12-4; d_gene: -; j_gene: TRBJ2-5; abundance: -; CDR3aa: CASRAGAQETQYF; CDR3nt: TGTGCCAGCAGGGCAGGGGCCCAAGAGACCCAGTACTTC
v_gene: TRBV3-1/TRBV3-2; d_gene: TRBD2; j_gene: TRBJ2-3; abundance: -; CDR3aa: CASSQSSGRADTQYF; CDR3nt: TGTGCCAGCAGCCAGTCTAGCGGGAGAGCAGATACGCAGTATTTT
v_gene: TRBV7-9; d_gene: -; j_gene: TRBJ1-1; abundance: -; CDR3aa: CASSLSTVNTEAFF; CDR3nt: TGTGCCAGCAGCTTATCGACTGTGAACACTGAAGCTTTCTTT
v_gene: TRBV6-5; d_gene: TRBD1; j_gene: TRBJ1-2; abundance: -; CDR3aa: CASSPGQAGGYTF; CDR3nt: TGTGCCAGCAGTCCCGGACAGGCAGGAGGCTACACCTTC
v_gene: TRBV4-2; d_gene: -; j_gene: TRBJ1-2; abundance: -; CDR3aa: CASSQTVGEGDYGYTF; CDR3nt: TGTGCCAGCAGCCAAACGGTAGGTGAGGGCGACTATGGCTACACCTTC
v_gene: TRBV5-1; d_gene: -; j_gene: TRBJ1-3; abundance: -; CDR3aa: CARGPASSGNTIYF; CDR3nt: TGCGCCAGGGGCCCGGCGAGCTCTGGAAACACCATATATTTT
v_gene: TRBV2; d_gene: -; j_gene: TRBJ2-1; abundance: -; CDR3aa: CASSEATTINEQFF; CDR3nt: TGTGCCAGCAGTGAAGCAACTACCATCAATGAGCAGTTCTTC
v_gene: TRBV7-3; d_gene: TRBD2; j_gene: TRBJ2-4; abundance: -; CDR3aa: CASSLTSPGGGNIQYF; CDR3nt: TGTGCCAGCAGCTTAACGTCACCGGGGGGTGGAAACATTCAGTACTTC
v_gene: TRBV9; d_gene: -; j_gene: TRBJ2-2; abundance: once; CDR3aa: CASSVLPNTGELFF; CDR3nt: TGTGCCAGCAGCGTACTTCCCAACACCGGGGAGCTGTTTTTT
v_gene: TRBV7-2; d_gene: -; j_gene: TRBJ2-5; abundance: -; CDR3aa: CASSRQETQYF; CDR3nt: TGTGCCAGCAGCCGTCAAGAGACCCAGTACTTC
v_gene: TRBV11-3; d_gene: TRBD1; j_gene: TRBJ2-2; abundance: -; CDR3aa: CASSRGQGTGELFF; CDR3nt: TGTGCCAGCAGCCGCGGACAGGGAACCGGGGAGCTGTTTTTT
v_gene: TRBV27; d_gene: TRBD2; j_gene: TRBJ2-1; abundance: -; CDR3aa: CASSPGLAGEISYNEQFF; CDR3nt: TGTGCCAGCAGTCCGGGACTAGCGGGAGAAATCTCCTACAATGAGCAGTTCTTC
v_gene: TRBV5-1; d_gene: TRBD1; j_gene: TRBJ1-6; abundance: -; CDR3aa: CASSPRQGFMLNNSPLHF; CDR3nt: TGCGCCAGCAGCCCCAGACAGGGGTTCATGCTTAATAATTCACCCCTCCACTTT
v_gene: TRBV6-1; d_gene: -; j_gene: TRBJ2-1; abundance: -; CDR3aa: CASSEVGGNEQFF; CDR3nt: TGTGCCAGCAGTGAAGTTGGCGGGAATGAGCAGTTCTTC
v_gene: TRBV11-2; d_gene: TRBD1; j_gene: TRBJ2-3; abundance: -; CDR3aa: CASSSGQATDTQYF; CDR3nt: TGTGCCAGCAGCTCCGGACAGGCCACAGATACGCAGTATTTT
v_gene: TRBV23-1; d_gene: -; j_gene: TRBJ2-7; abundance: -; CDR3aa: CASTPGKKIYEQYF; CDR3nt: TGCGCCAGCACCCCCGGGAAGAAAATTTACGAGCAGTACTTC
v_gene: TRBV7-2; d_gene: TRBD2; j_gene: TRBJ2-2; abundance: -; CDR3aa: CASSPPGLAGGTGELFF; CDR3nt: TGTGCCAGCAGCCCGCCCGGACTAGCGGGTGGGACCGGGGAGCTGTTTTTT
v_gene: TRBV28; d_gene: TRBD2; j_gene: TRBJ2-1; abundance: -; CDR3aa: CASSPPGGEGNEQFF; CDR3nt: TGTGCCAGCAGTCCCCCTGGAGGGGAGGGGAATGAGCAGTTCTTC
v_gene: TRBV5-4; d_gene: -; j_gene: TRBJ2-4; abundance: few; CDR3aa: CASSLDRVGAKNIQYF; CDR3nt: TGTGCCAGCAGCTTGGACAGGGTAGGAGCCAAAAACATTCAGTACTTC
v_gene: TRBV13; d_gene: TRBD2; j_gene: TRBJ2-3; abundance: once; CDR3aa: CASSLDGLVPTDTQYF; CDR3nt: TGTGCCAGCAGCTTAGATGGACTAGTTCCCACAGATACGCAGTATTTT
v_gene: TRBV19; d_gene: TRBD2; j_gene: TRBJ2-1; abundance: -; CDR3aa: CASSTGRGSYNEQFF; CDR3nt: TGTGCCAGTAGTACCGGGAGGGGCTCCTACAATGAGCAGTTCTTC
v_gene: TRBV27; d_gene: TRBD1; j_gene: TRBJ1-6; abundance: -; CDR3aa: CASTGGQGTSSYNSPLHF; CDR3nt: TGTGCCAGCACCGGGGGACAGGGGACGAGCTCCTATAATTCACCCCTCCACTTT
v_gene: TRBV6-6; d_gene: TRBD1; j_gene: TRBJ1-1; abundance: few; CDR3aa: CASSVWTGSSTEAFF; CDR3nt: TGTGCCAGCAGTGTATGGACAGGGTCTTCCACTGAAGCTTTCTTT
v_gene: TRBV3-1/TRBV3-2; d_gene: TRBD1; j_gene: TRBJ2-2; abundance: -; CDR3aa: CASSPEDRAGTGELFF; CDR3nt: TGTGCCAGCAGCCCGGAGGACAGGGCAGGCACCGGGGAGCTGTTTTTT
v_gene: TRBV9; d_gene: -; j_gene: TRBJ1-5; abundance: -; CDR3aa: CASSVTGNQPQHF; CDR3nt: TGTGCCAGCAGCGTTACAGGGAATCAGCCCCAGCATTTT
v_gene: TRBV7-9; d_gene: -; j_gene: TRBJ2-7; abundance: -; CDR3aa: CASSPLTGPPEPRF; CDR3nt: TGTGCCAGCAGCCCCCTAACAGGGCCCCCGGAACCCCGCTTC
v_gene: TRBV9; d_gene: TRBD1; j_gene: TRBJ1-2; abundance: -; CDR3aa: CASSVPGQIGGYTF; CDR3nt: TGTGCCAGCAGCGTTCCGGGACAGATAGGTGGCTACACCTTC
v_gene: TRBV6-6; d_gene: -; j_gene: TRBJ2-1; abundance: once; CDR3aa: CASSYMRVGYEQFF; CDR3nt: TGTGCCAGCAGTTACATGAGGGTAGGCTATGAGCAGTTCTTC
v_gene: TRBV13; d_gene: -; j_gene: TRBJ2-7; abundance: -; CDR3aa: CASSSETGTYEQYF; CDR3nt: TGTGCCAGCAGCTCCGAGACAGGCACCTACGAGCAGTACTTC
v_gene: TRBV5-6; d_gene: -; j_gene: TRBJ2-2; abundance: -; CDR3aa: CASSQGTGELFF; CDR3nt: TGTGCCAGCAGCCAGGGAACCGGGGAGCTGTTTTTT
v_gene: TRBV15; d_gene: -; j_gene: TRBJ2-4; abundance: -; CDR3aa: CATSRPVAKNIQYF; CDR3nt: TGTGCCACCAGCAGACCTGTAGCCAAAAACATTCAGTACTTC
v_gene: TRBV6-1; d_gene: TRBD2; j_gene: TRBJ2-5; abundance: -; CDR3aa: CASSEDQGGETQYF; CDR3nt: TGTGCCAGCAGTGAAGACCAGGGAGGGGAGACCCAGTACTTC
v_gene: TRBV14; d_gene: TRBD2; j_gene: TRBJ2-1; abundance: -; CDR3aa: CASSRGLNYNEQFF; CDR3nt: TGTGCCAGCAGCCGGGGACTAAACTACAATGAGCAGTTCTTC